The entry below describes one T cell receptor beta chain. The junction had 6 bases not matched to a gene; V was cut back by 6 bases and J by 1 base. The CDR3 loop spans 14 amino acids. In germline, CDR1 is SEHNR, CDR2 FQNEAQ (reference sequence). The entry originates in a study of CD8 T cells in Susac syndrome. Reverse transcription of about 0.5 to 1 ug RNA was carried out with random hexamers. TCRdb re-called the immunoSEQ multiplex PCR reads with MiXCR, one entry per CDR3 protein. Counted here are under 200,000 distinct CDR3 sequences, 95% occurring once; the ten biggest clones make up 0.15% to 0.2%.

The clonotype was recovered from a human donor with multiple sclerosis. The sequencing sample was made of CD8+ T cells from PBMCs. This chain uses TRBV7-9 with TRBJ2-7; 7 bases map to TRBD1. CDR3 nucleotides: TGTGCCAGCAGAAGACAGGGAGAATCCTACGAGCAGTACTTC. It translates to CASRRQGESYEQYF.